The present T cell receptor beta chain was sequenced within a study of blood T cell repertoires in COVID-19. On the study more broadly: Italy, Spain and the United States were the sources of the convalescent and acute COVID-19 samples. Nucleic acid was either cDNA or gDNA, and it came from T cells, B-cell-depleted T cells, or PBMCs.

As originally analysed: Quantification of nucleated cells was approximated via reference gene primer amplification. Data came from immunoSEQ multiplex PCR; TCRdb stores just in-frame clones and leaves some out. V and J calls and clone size are given by that table; D and trimming were obtained from the DNA. The repertoire holds around 270,000 clones, with 85% to 90% as singletons. The sequencing sample was made of peripheral blood. The sequence came from a man aged 25 to 40 with acute or convalescent COVID-19.

The DNA for the CDR3 is TGTGCCAGTAGTATAGATTACAGGGGCCGCAGGATGTATCAGCCCCAGCATTTT. Its protein is CASSIDYRGRRMYQPQHF. V usage is TRBV19 and J usage is TRBJ1-5; 7 bases agree with TRBD1. CDR1 is LNHDA and CDR2 is SQIVND in the germline V gene (reference sequence). Trimming at V came to 0 bases and at J to 5 bases, leaving 13 bases not matched to a gene. The CDR3 consists of 18 residues.